One and the same sample provided the 21 T cell receptor beta chains below, sequenced in a study of control samples from healthy donors and cancer patients. Profiled with immunoSEQ multiplex PCR; TCRdb holds only in-frame clones, not every one. The sample includes over 110,000 clones, 75% to 90% of them seen just once. Sequenced material: blood. These receptors all come from a woman in her 30s in good health.

The V call is TRBV2, the J call TRBJ1-2; TRBD1 matches 7 bases. The CDR3 runs 12 residues. Germline CDR1 is SNHLY and CDR2 is FYNNEI. V dropped 7 bases and J dropped 8; count of bases not matched to a gene: 7. The CDR3 DNA sequence: TGTGCCAGCAAGGAGGGGGCGGTCGGCTACACCTTC. Amino acid sequence: CASKEGAVGYTF.

V is TRBV7-2 and J is TRBJ1-3; 8 nucleotides match TRBD1. CDR3 length equals 16 residues. Germline-derived CDR1 and CDR2 are SGHTA and FQGNSA. The V gene end was trimmed by 1 base and the J gene end by 3 bases; junction bases not matched to a gene: 5. The DNA for the CDR3 is TGTGCCAGCAGCTTAGGGACAGGGTTTCTTGGAAACACCATATATTTT. It specifies CASSLGTGFLGNTIYF.

This chain uses TRBV9 with TRBJ2-2; no reliable D call. With 3 bases removed from V and 2 bases from J, the gap between germline ends came to 11 bases. Germline CDR1 SGDLS, CDR2 YYNGEE. The CDR3 extends over 15 amino acids. CDR3 nucleotides: TGTGCCAGCAGCGCGCTTACCTATAACACCGGGGAGCTGTTTTTT. Amino acid sequence: CASSALTYNTGELFF.

The chain uses TRBV11-2 and TRBJ1-6; D might be TRBD1 (6 bases). Germline assignment: CDR1 SGHAT and CDR2 FQNNGV. The CDR3 is 13 amino acids. The V and J ends lost 6 bases and 8 bases respectively, with 11 bases between them. CDR3: CASRNRVDSPLHF. CDR3 nucleotide sequence: TGTGCCAGCAGAAACAGGGTTGATTCACCCCTCCACTTT.

The rearrangement joins TRBV4-2 to TRBJ2-7; D might be TRBD2 (7 bases). Trimming cost V 0 bases and J 1 base, with 10 bases left between them. Germline CDR1 is LGHNA and CDR2 is YNFKEQ. The CDR3 extends over 15 amino acids. The CDR3 sequence is CASSQEQGGSYEQYF. CDR3 DNA sequence: TGTGCCAGCAGCCAAGAACAGGGAGGGTCCTACGAGCAGTACTTC.

This clone is a singleton in its sample. This rearrangement joins TRBV2 to TRBJ2-7; D is undetermined. CDR1 is SNHLY, CDR2 FYNNEI, per germline. The ends were cut back, 6 bases at V and 4 bases at J, with 4 bases in the middle. The length of the CDR3 is 10 residues. CDR3: CASRGYEQYF. CDR3 DNA: TGTGCCAGCAGGGGTTACGAGCAGTACTTC.

The chain is built from TRBV11-2 and TRBJ1-5; weak D call: TRBD1 (5 bases). Germline CDR1 SGHAT, CDR2 FQNNGV. The V end lost 0 bases, the J end lost 5 bases, and 11 bases lay between the germline ends. The length of the CDR3 is 15 residues. The CDR3 here is CASSLDGRGDQPQHF. Here the CDR3 DNA reads TGTGCCAGCAGCTTAGACGGAAGGGGAGATCAGCCCCAGCATTTT.

This chain connects TRBV10-3 to TRBJ2-5; TRBD1 is a possible D gene (5 bases). CDR1 is ENHRY and CDR2 is SYGVKD in the germline V gene. V was clipped by 0 bases and J by 4 bases, with 9 bases between them. The CDR3 has 14 amino acids. Written as DNA, the CDR3 is TGTGCCATCAGTGAGTCGGGGCGGCCAGAGACCCAGTACTTC. Protein: CAISESGRPETQYF.

This chain connects TRBV13 to TRBJ2-7; D unclear. The CDR3 has 12 residues. Germline CDR1 PRHDT, CDR2 FYEKMQ (reference sequence). V shed 2 bases and J shed 5 bases, with 7 bases lying between them. The CDR3 DNA reads as TGTGCCAGCAGCTTATTGGCCCACGAGCAGTACTTC. It is translated as CASSLLAHEQYF.

The genes are TRBV4-1 and TRBJ1-2; TRBD1 matches at 9 bases. The CDR3 has 15 amino acids. Germline CDR1 and CDR2: MGHRA and YSYEKL. Losses at the gene ends were 2 bases for V and 4 bases for J; bases not matched to a gene: 5. The CDR3 is CASSQTTGGIYGYTF. The CDR3 DNA follows: TGCGCCAGCAGCCAAACAACAGGGGGCATCTATGGCTACACCTTC.

The chain employs TRBV6-2 or TRBV6-3 and TRBJ2-7; 7 nucleotides agree with TRBD2. The germline gives CDR1 MNHEY, CDR2 SVGEGT. After removal of 2 bases from V and 3 bases from J, the junction contained 10 bases not matched to a gene. The CDR3 totals 16 residues. CDR3 loop: CASSYPSTSLNYEQYF. As DNA, the CDR3 is TGTGCCAGCAGTTACCCTTCGACTAGCCTTAACTACGAGCAGTACTTC.

The rearrangement joins TRBV20-1 to TRBJ2-3, with TRBD2 matching 8 bases. V shed 3 bases, J shed 4 bases, and the junction held 9 bases outside the gene matches. The CDR3 is 15 residues long. In germline, CDR1 is DFQATT, CDR2 SNEGSKA (reference sequence). The CDR3 DNA sequence: TGCAGTGCTAGTCCCAGCGGGAGTGCGGCAGATACGCAGTATTTT. Translating gives CSASPSGSAADTQYF.

The chain has TRBV15 and TRBJ2-4; D remains ambiguous. Between the trimmed V and J ends, which lost 3 bases and 4 bases, there was a span of 13 bases. CDR1 LNHNV and CDR2 YYDKDF come from the germline V gene (reference sequence). The CDR3 length is 15 residues. The CDR3 sequence is CATSRSSSQKNIQYF. The CDR3 DNA follows: TGTGCCACCAGCAGGTCTAGTAGCCAAAAAAACATTCAGTACTTC.

The chain combines TRBV11-2 with TRBJ2-3, with D perhaps matching TRBD1 or TRBD2 (5 bases each). V lost 0 bases, J lost 6 bases, and 7 bases lay in between. The CDR3 loop spans 13 amino acids. Germline V gene data show CDR1 as SGHAT and CDR2 as FQNNGV. CDR3 sequence (DNA): TGTGCCAGCAGCTTAGACAGGGACGATACGCAGTATTTT. This encodes CASSLDRDDTQYF.

The chain couples TRBV5-1 to TRBJ1-1; 8 nucleotides match TRBD1. The J segment lost 4 bases and the V segment lost 2 bases, leaving 1 base of the junction unmatched. The CDR3 runs 13 residues. Germline V gives CDR1 SGHRS, CDR2 YFSETQ. CDR3 DNA sequence: TGCGCCAGCAGCTTCGGACAGGGCACTGAAGCTTTCTTT. This codes for CASSFGQGTEAFF.

This rearrangement joins TRBV10-1 to TRBJ1-4, with D possibly matching TRBD1 (6 bases). Trimming took off 8 bases at V and 7 bases at J, with 14 bases between the two ends. CDR1 is WNHNN and CDR2 is SYGVQD in the germline V gene (reference sequence). The CDR3 totals 13 residues. The CDR3 reads CASAGGRGEKLFF. The DNA for the CDR3 is TGCGCCAGCGCCGGGGGCCGGGGTGAAAAACTGTTTTTT.

In nucleotides, the CDR3 is TGTGCCAGCAGCCGAGGACAGGTTTATGGCTACACCTTC. Translation gives CASSRGQVYGYTF. The genes are TRBV5-6 and TRBJ1-2, with 7 bases that match TRBD1. With 4 bases clipped from V and 5 bases from J, the junction kept 5 bases outside the gene matches. Germline CDR1 reads SGHDT; CDR2 reads YYEEEE. The CDR3 consists of 13 residues.

The chain recombines TRBV29-1 with TRBJ2-7, with D hard to call. Germline values: CDR1 SQVTM, CDR2 ANQGSEA. The CDR3 contains 11 residues. Trimming left V 2 bases short and J 5 bases short, with 7 bases between. The CDR3 reads CSVEIGNEQYF. CDR3 in DNA: TGCAGCGTTGAAATAGGGAACGAGCAGTACTTC.

V usage is TRBV7-9 and J usage is TRBJ1-1; D remains ambiguous. This CDR3 is 12 amino acids long. Germline CDR1 and CDR2: SEHNR and FQNEAQ (reference sequence). The V gene lost 5 bases and the J gene lost 7 bases, with 11 bases spanning the gap. This chain's CDR3 is CASSPGRGEAFF. The CDR3 DNA reads as TGTGCCAGCAGCCCCGGACGGGGTGAAGCTTTCTTT. Looking up the rest from reference TRBV7-9 and TRBJ1-1 gives the full variable domain: DTGVSQNPRHKITKRGQNVTFRCDPISEHNRLYWYRQTLGQGPEFLTYFQNEAQLEKSRLLSDRFSAERPKGSFSTLEIQRTEQGDSAMYLCASSPGRGEAFFGQGTRLTVV.

V and J are TRBV4-2 and TRBJ2-1; TRBD2 is a possible D gene (5 bases). Germline loops: CDR1 LGHNA, CDR2 YNFKEQ. The CDR3 runs to 14 residues. V lost 4 bases and J 8 bases, leaving 15 bases between the germline ends. This CDR3 is CASSPGSRVDEQFF. CDR3 sequence (DNA): TGTGCCAGCAGCCCGGGGTCGCGGGTCGATGAGCAGTTCTTC.

The chain carries TRBV14 and TRBJ1-6, with D unclear. Germline loops: CDR1 SGHDN, CDR2 FVKESK. This CDR3 is 14 amino acids long. Trimming removed 2 bases from V and 10 bases from J, with 12 bases in between. CDR3 sequence: CASSQTRQGSPLHF. As DNA, the CDR3 is TGTGCCAGCAGCCAAACCCGGCAAGGGTCACCCCTCCACTTT.